This passage covers 27 T cell receptor beta chains from one sample sequenced in a study of T cell clonality in common variable immunodeficiency. Only in-frame clones appear in the TCRdb table, and some are missing; sequencing was by immunoSEQ multiplex PCR. The table records approximately 20,000 clones without singletons, the ten largest covering approximately 2.4%. Antigens for these TCRs are unknown. Study results and caveats: Common variable immunodeficiency TCR beta sequences reportedly had fewer deletions and N-nucleotide insertions.

Sequencing was performed on peripheral blood mononuclear cells. The receptors here all came from a human donor with common variable immunodeficiency.

A remark on this clone: The read stops 3 residues short of the end of the CDR3; the missing end is completed from the germline J gene. V usage is TRBV7-8 and J usage is TRBJ1-1, with 7 bases aligning to TRBD1. The V and J ends lost 2 bases and 5 bases, in that order; junction bases with no gene match: 2. Per germline, CDR1 SGHVS and CDR2 FQNEAQ. The CDR3 length is 13 residues. CDR3 bases read: TGTGCCAGCAGCTTAACAGGGGATACTGAA. Its protein product is CASSLTGDTE. The full-length CDR3 reads as CASSLTGDTEAFF.

This clone has at least ten counts. The CDR3 loop reads CAWSALDSQRGNTIYF. The DNA read from the CDR3 is TGTGCCTGGAGTGCCTTGGACAGTCAAAGAGGAAACACC. V usage is TRBV30 and J usage is TRBJ1-3; TRBD1 is a possible D gene (6 bases). From the germline J gene comes the end of the CDR3, since the read stops 3 residues before it. Germline assignment: CDR1 GTSNPN and CDR2 SVGIG (reference sequence). The CDR3 totals 16 residues. V lost 1 base, J lost 4 bases, and 17 bases lay in between.

In regard to this clone: Read coverage stops 3 residues before the CDR3 terminus; the germline J gene supplies the remainder. V gene TRBV11-2 combines with J gene TRBJ2-7; 8 nucleotides line up with TRBD1. V gave up 4 bases and J gave up 3 bases; unmatched junction bases: 2. Germline CDR1 is SGHAT and CDR2 is FQNNGV. This CDR3 is 13 amino acids long. The part of the CDR3 DNA that was read is TGTGCCAGCAGCTCAGGACAGGGCTACGAG. Protein product: CASSSGQGYE. The entire CDR3 protein reads CASSSGQGYEQYF.

This clone was counted ten times or more. The read comes to an end 3 residues before the CDR3 does, leaving the germline J gene to fill in the end. The chain couples TRBV9 to TRBJ2-3, with D unresolved. V lost 0 bases to trimming and J lost 3 bases, with 11 bases between them. CDR1 is SGDLS, CDR2 YYNGEE, per germline. The CDR3 length is 15 residues. CDR3 DNA (partial): TGTGCCAGCAGCGTAGGCTCACAATTAACAGATACG. This sequence encodes CASSVGSQLTDT. In full, the CDR3 is CASSVGSQLTDTQYF.

This clone was seen repeatedly, ten times or more. The read gets to within 3 residues of the CDR3 end, and the germline J gene fills in the rest. The genes are TRBV7-6 and TRBJ1-6; D not resolved. Trimming cost V 5 bases and J 0 bases, with 14 bases left between them. Germline CDR1 and CDR2: SGHVS and FNYEAQ. The CDR3 sequence is 17 residues long. The CDR3 sequence is CASSGGLSSSYNSPLHF. CDR3 bases read: TGTGCCAGCAGCGGTGGACTGTCGAGCTCCTATAATTCACCC.

This clone has ten or more counts. From the germline J gene comes the end of the CDR3, since the read stops 3 residues before it. The chain combines TRBV30 with TRBJ1-2, with D maybe TRBD1 (6 bases). The ends were cut back, 0 bases at V and 6 bases at J, with 17 bases in the middle. The CDR3 covers 15 residues. Germline loops: CDR1 GTSNPN, CDR2 SVGIG (reference sequence). The CDR3 reads CAWSVLGTGMHGYTF. Partial CDR3 DNA: TGTGCCTGGAGTGTACTAGGTACAGGGATGCATGGC.

The sample holds many counts of this clone. The CDR3 is cut off 3 residues early in the read; its end comes from the germline J gene. The V call is TRBV12-3 or TRBV12-4, the J call TRBJ2-5; D possibly corresponds to TRBD1 (6 bases). The CDR3 is 12 amino acids. V was clipped by 4 bases and J by 6 bases, with 9 bases between them. The CDR3 DNA, read in part, is TGTGCCAGCAGTTCAGGGGAGAAGACC. It translates to CASSSGEKT. The full-length CDR3 reads as CASSSGEKTQYF.

A note on this clone: An end of the junction differs from the germline gene, which may be a read error. Read data end 3 residues before the CDR3 end; the end is taken from the germline J gene. The genes are TRBV7-9 and TRBJ2-7; D is unresolved. CDR1 SEHNR and CDR2 FQNEAQ come from the germline V gene (reference sequence). The CDR3 extends over 11 amino acids. The CDR3 reads CSSSFNYEQYF. The part of the CDR3 DNA that was read is TGTTCCAGCAGCTTTAATTACGAG.

This clone was seen a handful of times. The CDR3 extends 3 residues past the end of the read, so its final part is completed from the germline J gene. The genes are TRBV6-1 and TRBJ1-2, with D maybe TRBD1 (6 bases). The germline V gene has CDR1 MNHNS and CDR2 SASEGT. The length of the CDR3 is 15 residues. V shed 1 base and J shed 3 bases, with 12 bases lying between them. Incomplete CDR3 DNA: TGTGCCAGCAGTGAAGTCGGCAGGGGCTACTATGGC. Translating it yields CASSEVGRGYYG. The CDR3 as a whole reads CASSEVGRGYYGYTF.

This clone showed up many times. The missing CDR3 end, 3 residues past where the read stops, is filled in from the germline J gene. The J gene is TRBJ2-7, the V gene TRBV2; possible D gene TRBD1, 5 bases. The germline CDR1 and CDR2 sequences are SNHLY and FYNNEI. V shed 8 bases and J shed 3 bases, with 8 bases lying between them. The CDR3 loop spans 11 amino acids. Here the CDR3 reads CASSGLYEQYF. The CDR3 bases that were read are TGTGCCAGCTCAGGGCTCTACGAG.

This clone was detected ten times or more. Read sequence stops 3 residues before the CDR3 end, and the germline J gene provides the missing end. The chain joins TRBV2 to TRBJ2-2, with 11 nucleotides matching TRBD1. Germline CDR1 SNHLY, CDR2 FYNNEI. The V and J ends lost 6 bases and 6 bases, in that order; junction bases with no gene match: 0. CDR3 size: 13 residues. The CDR3 bases that were read are TGTGCCAGCAGGGGACAGGGGGCCGGGGAG. This sequence encodes CASRGQGAGE. The whole CDR3 is CASRGQGAGELFF.

There are many counts of this clone. The read ends 3 residues early relative to the CDR3; the germline J gene fills the gap. This sequence joins TRBV5-1 and TRBJ2-7; TRBD1 matches at 9 bases. Germline V lookup: CDR1 SGHRS, CDR2 YFSETQ. Germline trimming cut 5 bases from V and 6 bases from J; bases unmatched to any gene: 12. The CDR3 contains 15 residues. The sequenced part of the CDR3 DNA is TGCGCCAGCAGGGGTGACAGGGGGAACGAGCGCGAG. Translated: CASRGDRGNERE. The whole CDR3 reads CASRGDRGNEREQYF.

At least ten counts were recorded for this clone. Read data end 3 residues before the CDR3 end; the end is taken from the germline J gene. The genes are TRBV5-1 and TRBJ2-2; 8 positions agree with TRBD1. Germline CDR1 reads SGHRS; CDR2 reads YFSETQ. The CDR3 length is 15 residues. The junction had 5 bases not matched to a gene; V was cut back by 3 bases and J by 4 bases. The DNA read from the CDR3 is TGCGCCAGCAGCTCTCTTACAGGGGGCACCGGGGAG. Protein product: CASSSLTGGTGE. The entire CDR3 sequence reads CASSSLTGGTGELFF.

This clone came up many times. Read data end 3 residues before the CDR3 end; the end is taken from the germline J gene. The chain links TRBV12-3 or TRBV12-4 to TRBJ2-1; 9 bases are a match to TRBD1. The CDR3 is 15 residues long. J lost 4 bases, V lost 5 bases, and 6 bases had no gene match. This CDR3 reads CASSGGQGHYNEQFF. CDR3 bases read: TGTGCCAGCAGTGGGGGACAGGGACATTACAATGAG.

This clone has a count of ten or more. Read coverage stops 3 residues before the CDR3 terminus; the germline J gene supplies the remainder. This chain connects TRBV7-9 to TRBJ2-7; 10 bases align to TRBD1. The J segment lost 1 base and the V segment lost 5 bases, leaving 5 bases of the junction unmatched. CDR1 is SEHNR and CDR2 is FQNEAQ in the germline V gene (reference sequence). CDR3 length: 15 residues. The DNA read from the CDR3 is TGTGCCAGCAGCCCGGGACAGGGGTCTTCCTACGAG. This translates into CASSPGQGSSYE. Given in full, the CDR3 is CASSPGQGSSYEQYF.

In its sample, this clone was seen many times. Coverage ceases 3 residues before the CDR3 finishes, and the germline J gene fills in the end. The chain couples TRBV5-1 to TRBJ2-7, with TRBD2 matching over 10 bases. The CDR3 has 17 residues. Germline V CDR1 and CDR2: SGHRS, YFSETQ. Trimming took 2 bases from V and 1 from J; bases not matched to a gene: 9. The CDR3 protein is CASSFLLAGARSYEQYF. The part of the CDR3 DNA that was read is TGCGCCAGCAGCTTCCTCCTAGCGGGAGCGAGGTCCTACGAG. The variable domain in full, with the rest retrieved from reference TRBV5-1 and TRBJ2-7, is KAGVTQTPRYLIKTRGQQVTLSCSPISGHRSVSWYQQTPGQGLQFLFEYFSETQRNKGNFPGRFSGRQFSNSRSEMNVSTLELGDSALYLCASSFLLAGARSYEQYFGPGTRLTVT.

At least ten counts were recorded for this clone. The read falls 3 residues short of the CDR3 end, and the missing part is taken from the germline J gene. The chain recombines TRBV7-9 with TRBJ1-1; perhaps TRBD1 as D (6 bases). Per germline, CDR1 SEHNR and CDR2 FQNEAQ (reference sequence). The CDR3 runs 14 residues. This chain's CDR3 is CASSLGGHGAEAFF. The sequenced part of the CDR3 DNA is TGTGCCAGCAGCTTAGGGGGGCATGGGGCGGAA.

This clone was detected ten times or more. The read is 3 residues too short to cover the CDR3 end, so that end is filled in from the germline J gene. The gene calls are TRBV18 and TRBJ2-2; 7 bases align to TRBD1. CDR1 is KGHSH, CDR2 LQKENI, per germline. The trim removed 2 bases at V and 5 bases at J, leaving 5 bases unmatched. This CDR3 region has 15 residues. CDR3 sequence reads: CASSPVQGWTGELFF. The covered CDR3 bases are TGTGCCAGCTCACCAGTACAGGGGTGGACCGGGGAG.

This clone has at least ten counts. The read finishes 3 residues shy of the CDR3 end, and the germline J gene is used to complete it. The chain carries TRBV19 and TRBJ1-5; 7 bases map to TRBD1. Losses at the gene ends were 1 base for V and 2 bases for J; bases not matched to a gene: 14. This CDR3 spans 19 amino acids. Germline V gene sequence: CDR1 LNHDA, CDR2 SQIVND (reference sequence). CDR3 bases read: TGTGCCAGTAGTATAGGTCCCCAACAGGGGTATTCGGGCAATCAGCCC. Amino acids: CASSIGPQQGYSGNQP. The full CDR3 sequence reads CASSIGPQQGYSGNQPQHF. Full variable domain (outside the CDR3, taken from reference TRBV19 and TRBJ1-5): DGGITQSPKYLFRKEGQNVTLSCEQNLNHDAMYWYRQDPGQGLRLIYYSQIVNDFQKGDIAEGYSVSREKKESFPLTVTSAQKNPTAFYLCASSIGPQQGYSGNQPQHFGDGTRLSIL.

This clone is medium-sized. The read halts 3 residues ahead of the CDR3 end, with the missing end drawn from the germline J gene. This rearrangement joins TRBV5-1 to TRBJ1-4; D gene ambiguous. CDR3 length: 14 residues. The V and J ends lost 3 bases and 2 bases respectively, with 8 bases between them. Germline V gene data show CDR1 as SGHRS and CDR2 as YFSETQ. The CDR3 spells CASSSQRTNEKLFF. The covered CDR3 bases are TGCGCCAGCAGCTCTCAGAGGACTAATGAAAAA.

A word on this clone: Coverage ceases 3 residues before the CDR3 finishes, and the germline J gene fills in the end. J is TRBJ2-7 and V is TRBV7-3, with 7 bases that match TRBD1. CDR1 and CDR2 (germline): SGHTA, FQGTGA. The V and J ends lost 2 bases and 0 bases, in that order; junction bases with no gene match: 4. CDR3 length equals 15 residues. The CDR3 bases that were read are TGTGCCAGCAGCTTAGGGCAGGGGGTCTCCTACGAG. The encoded protein is CASSLGQGVSYE. The whole CDR3 protein is CASSLGQGVSYEQYF. The variable domain in full, completed from reference TRBV7-3 and TRBJ2-7, reads GAGVSQTPSNKVTEKGKYVELRCDPISGHTALYWYRQSLGQGPEFLIYFQGTGAADDSGLPNDRFFAVRPEGSVSTLKIQRTERGDSAVYLCASSLGQGVSYEQYFGPGTRLTVT.

This clone was picked up many times. Read sequence stops 3 residues before the CDR3 end, and the germline J gene provides the missing end. The V call is TRBV20-1, the J call TRBJ1-2; 9 bases map to TRBD1. CDR3 size: 13 residues. Looked up from germline, CDR1 is DFQATT and CDR2 is SNEGSKA (reference sequence). The CDR3 is CSASGDRANAYTF. CDR3 DNA, as far as it was read: TGCAGTGCTAGTGGGGACAGGGCGAACGCT.

This clone was seen repeatedly, ten times or more. Read coverage stops 3 residues before the CDR3 terminus; the germline J gene supplies the remainder. The chain combines TRBV20-1 with TRBJ2-1, with TRBD2 identical over 14 bases. Looked up from germline, CDR1 is DFQATT and CDR2 is SNEGSKA (reference sequence). Losses at the gene ends were 4 bases for V and 2 bases for J; bases not matched to a gene: 7. The CDR3 is 17 residues long. Partial CDR3 DNA: TGCAGTGCTACGACTAGCGGGAGGGCGGCCACCTACAATGAG. Its protein is CSATTSGRAATYNE. The CDR3 reads in full as CSATTSGRAATYNEQFF.

This clone came up many times. The read ends 3 residues before the CDR3 terminus; that terminus is restored from the germline J gene. The rearrangement links TRBV10-3 to TRBJ1-6, with D unclear. The CDR3 consists of 11 residues. Deletions cut 2 bases from V and 12 bases from J, with 5 bases between. Germline V gives CDR1 ENHRY, CDR2 SYGVKD. Partial CDR3 DNA: TGTGCCATCAGTGAGGGCGGACCC. Translated, it gives CAISEGGP. The entire CDR3 is CAISEGGPLHF.

This clone was picked up many times. The read ends 3 residues early relative to the CDR3; the germline J gene fills the gap. The chain employs TRBV7-9 and TRBJ2-5; D uncertain. Trimming pared 5 bases from V and 3 bases from J, leaving 13 bases between. The CDR3 sequence is 14 residues long. Germline V gene sequence: CDR1 SEHNR, CDR2 FQNEAQ (reference sequence). CDR3 bases read: TGTGCCAGCAGCCCCGTCTACCTGGAAGAGACC. Its protein is CASSPVYLEET. In full, the CDR3 is CASSPVYLEETQYF.

This clone came up many times. The read terminates 3 residues before the CDR3 end, so the remaining end is supplied by the germline J gene. This chain connects TRBV5-1 to TRBJ2-5; 11 bases align to TRBD2. This CDR3 is 16 amino acids long. The V and J ends lost 5 bases and 5 bases, in that order; junction bases with no gene match: 11. Looked up from germline, CDR1 is SGHRS and CDR2 is YFSETQ. The part of the CDR3 DNA that was read is TGCGCCAGCAGGGGGGGACTAGCGGACGAGGGGGAGACC. As protein: CASRGGLADEGET. The whole CDR3 sequence is CASRGGLADEGETQYF.

Concerning this clone: Sequencing ends 3 residues short of the CDR3 end; the germline J gene provides the rest. The chain recombines TRBV11-1 with TRBJ2-1; 8 nucleotides align to TRBD2. This CDR3 spans 15 amino acids. Germline CDR1 and CDR2: SGHAT and FQDESV (reference sequence). Losses at the gene ends were 7 bases for V and 8 bases for J; bases not matched to a gene: 13. The CDR3 loop reads CASNIGRAGGHEQFF. The sequenced part of the CDR3 DNA is TGTGCCAGCAACATCGGGAGGGCGGGAGGTCATGAG.